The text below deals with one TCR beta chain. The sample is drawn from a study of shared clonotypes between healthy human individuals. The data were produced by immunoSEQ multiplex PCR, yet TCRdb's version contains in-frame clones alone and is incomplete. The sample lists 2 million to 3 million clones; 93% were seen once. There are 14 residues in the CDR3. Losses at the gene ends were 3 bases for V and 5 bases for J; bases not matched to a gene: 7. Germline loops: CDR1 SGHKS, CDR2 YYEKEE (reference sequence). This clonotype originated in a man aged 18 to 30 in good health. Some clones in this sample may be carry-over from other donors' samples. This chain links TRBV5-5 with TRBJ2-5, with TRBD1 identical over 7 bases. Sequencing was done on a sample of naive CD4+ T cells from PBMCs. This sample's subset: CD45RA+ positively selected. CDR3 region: CASSYGQVRETQYF. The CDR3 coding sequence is TGTGCCAGCAGCTACGGACAGGTCCGTGAGACCCAGTACTTC. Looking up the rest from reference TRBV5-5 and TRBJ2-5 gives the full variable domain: DAGVTQSPTHLIKTRGQQVTLRCSPISGHKSVSWYQQVLGQGPQFIFQYYEKEERGRGNFPDRFSARQFPNYSSELNVNALLLGDSALYLCASSYGQVRETQYFGPGTRLLVL.